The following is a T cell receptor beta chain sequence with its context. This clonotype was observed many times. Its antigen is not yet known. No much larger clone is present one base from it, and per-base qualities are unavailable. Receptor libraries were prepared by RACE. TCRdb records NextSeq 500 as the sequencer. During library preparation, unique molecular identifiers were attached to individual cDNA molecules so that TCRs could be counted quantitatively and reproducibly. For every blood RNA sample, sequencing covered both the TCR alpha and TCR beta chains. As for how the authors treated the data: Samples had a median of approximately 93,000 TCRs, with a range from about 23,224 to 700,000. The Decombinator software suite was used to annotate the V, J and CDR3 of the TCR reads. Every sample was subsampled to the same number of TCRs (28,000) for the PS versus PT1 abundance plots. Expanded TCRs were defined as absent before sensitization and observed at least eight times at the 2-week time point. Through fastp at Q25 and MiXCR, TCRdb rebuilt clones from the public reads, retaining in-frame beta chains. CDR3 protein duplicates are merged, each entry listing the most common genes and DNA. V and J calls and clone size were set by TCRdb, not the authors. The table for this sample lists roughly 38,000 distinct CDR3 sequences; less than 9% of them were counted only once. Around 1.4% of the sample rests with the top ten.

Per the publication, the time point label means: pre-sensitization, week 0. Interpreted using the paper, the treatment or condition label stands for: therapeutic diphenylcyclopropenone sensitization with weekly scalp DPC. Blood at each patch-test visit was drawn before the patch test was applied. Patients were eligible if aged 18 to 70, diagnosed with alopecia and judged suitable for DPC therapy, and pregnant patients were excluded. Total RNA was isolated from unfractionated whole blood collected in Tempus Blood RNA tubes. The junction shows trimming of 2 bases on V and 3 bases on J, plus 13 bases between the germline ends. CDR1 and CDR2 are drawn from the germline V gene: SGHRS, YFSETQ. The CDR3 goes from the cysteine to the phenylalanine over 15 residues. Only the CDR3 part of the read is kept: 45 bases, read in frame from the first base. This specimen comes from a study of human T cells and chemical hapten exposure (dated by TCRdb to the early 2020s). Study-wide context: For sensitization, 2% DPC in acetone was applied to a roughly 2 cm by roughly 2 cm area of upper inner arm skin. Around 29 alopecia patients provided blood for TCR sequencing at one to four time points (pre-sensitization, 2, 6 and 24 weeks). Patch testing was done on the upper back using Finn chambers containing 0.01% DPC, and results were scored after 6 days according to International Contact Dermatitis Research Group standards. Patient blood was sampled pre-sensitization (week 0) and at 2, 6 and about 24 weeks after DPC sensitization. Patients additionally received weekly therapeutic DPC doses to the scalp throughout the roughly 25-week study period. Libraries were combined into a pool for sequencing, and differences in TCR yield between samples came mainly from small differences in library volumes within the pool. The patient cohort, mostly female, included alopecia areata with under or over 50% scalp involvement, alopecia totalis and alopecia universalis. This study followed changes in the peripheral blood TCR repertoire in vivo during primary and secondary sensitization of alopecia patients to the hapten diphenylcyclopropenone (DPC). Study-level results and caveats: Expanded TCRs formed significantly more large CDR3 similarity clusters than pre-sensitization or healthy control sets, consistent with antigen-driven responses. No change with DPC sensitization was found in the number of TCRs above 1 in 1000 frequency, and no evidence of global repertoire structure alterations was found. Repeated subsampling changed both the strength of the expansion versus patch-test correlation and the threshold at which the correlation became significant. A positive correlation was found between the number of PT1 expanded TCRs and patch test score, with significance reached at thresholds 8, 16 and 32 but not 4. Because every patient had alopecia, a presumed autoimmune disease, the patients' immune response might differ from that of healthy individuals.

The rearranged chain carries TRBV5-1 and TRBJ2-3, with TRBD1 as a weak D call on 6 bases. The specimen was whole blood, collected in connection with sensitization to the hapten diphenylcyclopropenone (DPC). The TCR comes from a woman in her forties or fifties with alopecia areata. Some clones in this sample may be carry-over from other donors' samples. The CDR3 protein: CASSLRDTDTDTQYF. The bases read TGCGCCAGCAGCTTAAGGGACACAGATACAGATACGCAGTATTTT.